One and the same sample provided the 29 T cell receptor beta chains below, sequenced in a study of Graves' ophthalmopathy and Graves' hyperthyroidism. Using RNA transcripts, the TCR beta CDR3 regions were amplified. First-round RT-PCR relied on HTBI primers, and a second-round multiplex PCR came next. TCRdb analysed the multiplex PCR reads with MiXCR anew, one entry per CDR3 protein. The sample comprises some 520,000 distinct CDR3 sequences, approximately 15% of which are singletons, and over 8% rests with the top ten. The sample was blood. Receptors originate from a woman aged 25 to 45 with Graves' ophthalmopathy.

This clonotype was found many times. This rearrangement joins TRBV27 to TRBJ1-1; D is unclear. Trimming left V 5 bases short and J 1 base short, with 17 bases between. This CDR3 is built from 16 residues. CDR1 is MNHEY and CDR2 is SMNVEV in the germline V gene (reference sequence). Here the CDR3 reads CASSRNTLVGNTEAFF. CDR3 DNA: TGTGCCAGCAGTAGGAACACCCTTGTGGGGAACACTGAAGCTTTCTTT.

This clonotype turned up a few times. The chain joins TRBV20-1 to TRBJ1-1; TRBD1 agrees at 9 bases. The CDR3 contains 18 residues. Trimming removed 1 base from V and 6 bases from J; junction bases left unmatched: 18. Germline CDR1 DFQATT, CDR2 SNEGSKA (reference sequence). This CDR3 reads CSARAVQGAYPEGPEAFF. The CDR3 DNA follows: TGCAGTGCTAGAGCGGTACAGGGGGCATACCCCGAGGGCCCTGAAGCTTTCTTT.

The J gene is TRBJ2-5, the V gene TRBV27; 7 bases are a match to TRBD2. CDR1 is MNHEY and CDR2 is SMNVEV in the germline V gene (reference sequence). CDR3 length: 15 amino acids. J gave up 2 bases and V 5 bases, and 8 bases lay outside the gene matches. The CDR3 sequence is CASSPSISGQETQYF. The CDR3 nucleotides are TGTGCCAGCAGTCCCTCCATTAGCGGGCAAGAGACCCAGTACTTC.

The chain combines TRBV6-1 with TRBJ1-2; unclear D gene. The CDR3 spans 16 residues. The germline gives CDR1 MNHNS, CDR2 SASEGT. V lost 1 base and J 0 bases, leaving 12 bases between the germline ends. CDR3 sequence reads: CASSEVQTEANYGYTF. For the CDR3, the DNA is TGTGCCAGCAGTGAAGTTCAGACGGAGGCTAACTATGGCTACACCTTC.

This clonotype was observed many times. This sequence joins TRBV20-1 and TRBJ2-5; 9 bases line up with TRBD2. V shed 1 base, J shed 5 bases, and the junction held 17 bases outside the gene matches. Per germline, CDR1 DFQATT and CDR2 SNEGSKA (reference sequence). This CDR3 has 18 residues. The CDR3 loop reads CSARGSSGSPWDSETQYF. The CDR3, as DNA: TGCAGTGCTAGAGGGAGTAGCGGGAGCCCATGGGACTCGGAGACCCAGTACTTC.

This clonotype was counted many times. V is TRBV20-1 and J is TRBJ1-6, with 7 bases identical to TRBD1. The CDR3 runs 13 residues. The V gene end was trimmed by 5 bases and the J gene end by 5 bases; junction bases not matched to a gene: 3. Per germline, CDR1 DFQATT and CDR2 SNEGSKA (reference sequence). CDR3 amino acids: CSASGTDNSPLHF. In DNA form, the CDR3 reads TGCAGTGCTTCCGGGACAGATAATTCACCCCTCCACTTT.

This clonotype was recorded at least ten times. The CDR3 sequence is CATRPEQSNTEAFF. DNA for the CDR3: TGTGCCACCAGGCCGGAGCAGTCGAACACTGAAGCTTTCTTT. The chain has TRBV25-1 and TRBJ1-1; the D is unclear. The germline CDR1 and CDR2 sequences are MGHDK and SYGVNS. The CDR3 has 14 residues. Trimming took 10 bases from V and 1 from J, leaving 16 bases between them.

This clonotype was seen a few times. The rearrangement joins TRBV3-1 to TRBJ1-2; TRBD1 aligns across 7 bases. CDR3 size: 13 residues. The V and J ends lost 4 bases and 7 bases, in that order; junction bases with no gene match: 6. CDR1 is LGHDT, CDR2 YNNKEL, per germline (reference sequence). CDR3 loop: CASSPTGESGYTF. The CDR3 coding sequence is TGTGCCAGCAGCCCCACAGGGGAGAGTGGCTACACCTTC.

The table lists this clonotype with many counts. The CDR3 reads CASSRGGLRNQPQHF. In DNA, the CDR3 is TGTGCCAGCAGTCGCGGGGGGCTCAGGAATCAGCCCCAGCATTTT. The chain links TRBV28 to TRBJ1-5; possibly TRBD1 for D (6 bases). The germline V gene has CDR1 MDHEN and CDR2 SYDVKM. The CDR3 has 15 residues. V gave up 5 bases and J gave up 4 bases, with 15 bases separating them.

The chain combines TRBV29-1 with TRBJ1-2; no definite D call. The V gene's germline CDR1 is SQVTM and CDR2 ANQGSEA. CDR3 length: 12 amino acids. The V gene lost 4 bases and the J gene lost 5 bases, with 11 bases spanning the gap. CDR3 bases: TGCAGCGTTGGGGGAGTCCCTTATGGCTACACCTTC. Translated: CSVGGVPYGYTF. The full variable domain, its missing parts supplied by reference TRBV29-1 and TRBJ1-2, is SAVISQKPSRDICQRGTSLTIQCQVDSQVTMMFWYRQQPGQSLTLIATANQGSEATYESGFVIDKFPISRPNLTFSTLTVSNMSPEDSSIYLCSVGGVPYGYTFGSGTRLTVV.

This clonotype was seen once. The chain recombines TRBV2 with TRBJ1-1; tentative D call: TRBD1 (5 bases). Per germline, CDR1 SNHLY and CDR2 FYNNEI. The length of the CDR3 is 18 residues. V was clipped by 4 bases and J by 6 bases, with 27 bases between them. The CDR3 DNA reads TGTGCCAGCAGTGTGCTGGGACGCGCCCTAGCCGGGGACGCTGAAGCTTTCTTT. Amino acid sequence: CASSVLGRALAGDAEAFF.

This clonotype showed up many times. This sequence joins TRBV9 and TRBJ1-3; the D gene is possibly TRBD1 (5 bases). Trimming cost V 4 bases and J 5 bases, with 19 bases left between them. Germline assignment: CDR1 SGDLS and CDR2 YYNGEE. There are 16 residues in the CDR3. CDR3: CASSQIDGTGRNTIYF. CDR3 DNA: TGTGCCAGCAGCCAAATTGACGGGACCGGGCGAAACACCATATATTTT. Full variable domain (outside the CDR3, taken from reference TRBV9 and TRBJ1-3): DSGVTQTPKHLITATGQRVTLRCSPRSGDLSVYWYQQSLDQGLQFLIQYYNGEERAKGNILERFSAQQFPDLHSELNLSSLELGDSALYFCASSQIDGTGRNTIYFGEGSWLTVV.

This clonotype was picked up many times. The DNA for the CDR3 is TGTGCCAGCAGCTTGGTCCGTTGGGGCTCCTATAATTCACCCCTCCACTTT. Translated: CASSLVRWGSYNSPLHF. This rearrangement joins TRBV11-3 to TRBJ1-6; D ambiguous. The V and J ends lost 3 bases and 0 bases respectively, with 12 bases between them. The germline CDR1 and CDR2 sequences are SGHNT and YENEEA. The CDR3 runs to 17 residues.

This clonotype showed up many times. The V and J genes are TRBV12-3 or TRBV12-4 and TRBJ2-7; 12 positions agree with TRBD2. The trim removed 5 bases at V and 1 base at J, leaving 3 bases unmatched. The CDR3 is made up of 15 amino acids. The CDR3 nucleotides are TGTGCCAGCAGTGTTGGACTAGCGGGATCCTACGAGCAGTACTTC. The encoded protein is CASSVGLAGSYEQYF.

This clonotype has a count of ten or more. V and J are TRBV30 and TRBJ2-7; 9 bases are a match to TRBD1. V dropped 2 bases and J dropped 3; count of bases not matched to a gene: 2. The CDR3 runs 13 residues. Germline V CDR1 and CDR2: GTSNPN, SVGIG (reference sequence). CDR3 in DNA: TGTGCCTGGAGTTCGGACAGGGGCTACGAGCAGTACTTC. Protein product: CAWSSDRGYEQYF. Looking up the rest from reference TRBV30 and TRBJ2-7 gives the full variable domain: SQTIHQWPATLVQPVGSPLSLECTVEGTSNPNLYWYRQAAGRGLQLLFYSVGIGQISSEVPQNLSASRPQDRQFILSSKKLLLSDSGFYLCAWSSDRGYEQYFGPGTRLTVT.

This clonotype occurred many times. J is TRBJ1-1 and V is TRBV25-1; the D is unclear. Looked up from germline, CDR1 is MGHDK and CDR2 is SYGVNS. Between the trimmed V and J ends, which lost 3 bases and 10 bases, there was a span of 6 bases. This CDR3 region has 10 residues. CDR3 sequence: CASSEGRAFF. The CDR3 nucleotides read TGTGCCAGCAGTGAGGGTCGAGCTTTCTTT.

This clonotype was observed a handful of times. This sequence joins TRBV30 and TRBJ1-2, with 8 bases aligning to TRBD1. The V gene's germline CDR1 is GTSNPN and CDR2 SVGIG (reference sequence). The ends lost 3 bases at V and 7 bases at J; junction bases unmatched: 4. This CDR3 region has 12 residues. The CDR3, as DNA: TGTGCCTGGAGCGGACAGGGTGGTGGCTACACCTTC. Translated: CAWSGQGGGYTF.

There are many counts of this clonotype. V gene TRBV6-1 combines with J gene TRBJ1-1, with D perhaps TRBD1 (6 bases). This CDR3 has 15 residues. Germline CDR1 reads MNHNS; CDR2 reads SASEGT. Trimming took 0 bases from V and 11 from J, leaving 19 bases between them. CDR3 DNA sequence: TGTGCCAGCAGTGAAGCGGACGGAGGGCGGGGGCAGGCTTTCTTT. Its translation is CASSEADGGRGQAFF.

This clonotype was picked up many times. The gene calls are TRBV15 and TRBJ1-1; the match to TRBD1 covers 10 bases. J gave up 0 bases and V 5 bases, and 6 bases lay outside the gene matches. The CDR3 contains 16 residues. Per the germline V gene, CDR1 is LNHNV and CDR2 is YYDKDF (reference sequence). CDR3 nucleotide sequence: TGTGCCACCAGCTTCGGGGACAGGGGAATGAACACTGAAGCTTTCTTT. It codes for CATSFGDRGMNTEAFF.

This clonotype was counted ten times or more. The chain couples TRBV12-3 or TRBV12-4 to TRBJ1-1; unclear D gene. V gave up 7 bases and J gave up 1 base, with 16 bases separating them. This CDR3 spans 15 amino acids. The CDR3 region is CASTTPGRPNTEAFF. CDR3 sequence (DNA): TGTGCCAGCACAACTCCCGGCCGCCCGAACACTGAAGCTTTCTTT.

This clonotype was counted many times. CDR3 bases: TGTGCCAGCAGTGGCCCGGGACTGGTTGAGACCCAGTACTTC. Protein product: CASSGPGLVETQYF. This chain links TRBV12-3 or TRBV12-4 with TRBJ2-5; TRBD2 is a possible D gene (6 bases). The germline V and J ends were trimmed by 5 bases and 5 bases, with 15 bases remaining between them. This CDR3 has 14 residues.

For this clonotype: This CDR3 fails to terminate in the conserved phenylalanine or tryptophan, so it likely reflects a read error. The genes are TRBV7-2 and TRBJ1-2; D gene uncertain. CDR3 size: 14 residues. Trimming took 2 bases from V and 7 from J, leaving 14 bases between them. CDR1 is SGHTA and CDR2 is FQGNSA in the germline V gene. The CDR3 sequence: CASSLTASRGGYTV. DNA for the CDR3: TGTGCCAGCAGCTTAACAGCCTCCCGGGGTGGCTACACCGTC.

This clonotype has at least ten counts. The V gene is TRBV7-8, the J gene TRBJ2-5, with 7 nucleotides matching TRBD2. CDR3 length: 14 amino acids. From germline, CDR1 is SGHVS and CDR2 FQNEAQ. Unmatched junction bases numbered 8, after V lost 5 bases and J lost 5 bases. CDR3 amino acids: CASSRGRALETQYF. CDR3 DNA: TGTGCCAGCAGCCGAGGGAGGGCGTTGGAGACCCAGTACTTC.

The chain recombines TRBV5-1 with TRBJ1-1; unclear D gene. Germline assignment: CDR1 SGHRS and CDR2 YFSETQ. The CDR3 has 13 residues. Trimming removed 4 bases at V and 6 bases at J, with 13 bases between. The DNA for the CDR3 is TGCGCCAGCAGCATCGGAGGGCTTCCTGAAGCTTTCTTT. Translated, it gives CASSIGGLPEAFF.

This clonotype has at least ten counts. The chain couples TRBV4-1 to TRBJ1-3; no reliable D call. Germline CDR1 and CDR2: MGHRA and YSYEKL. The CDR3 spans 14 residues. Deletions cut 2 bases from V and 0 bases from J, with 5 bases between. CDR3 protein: CASSQPSSGNTIYF. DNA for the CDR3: TGCGCCAGCAGCCAACCAAGCTCTGGAAACACCATATATTTT.

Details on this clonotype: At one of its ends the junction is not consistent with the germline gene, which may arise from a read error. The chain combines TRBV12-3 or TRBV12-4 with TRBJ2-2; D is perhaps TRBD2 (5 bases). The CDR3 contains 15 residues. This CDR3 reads CASRSDTSNTGELVF. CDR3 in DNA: TGTGCCAGCCGATCTGACACTTCGAACACCGGGGAGCTGGTTTTT.

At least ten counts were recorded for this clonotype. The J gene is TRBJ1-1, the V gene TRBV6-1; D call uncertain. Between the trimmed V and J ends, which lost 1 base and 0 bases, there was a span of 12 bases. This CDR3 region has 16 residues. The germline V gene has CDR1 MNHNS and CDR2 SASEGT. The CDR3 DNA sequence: TGTGCCAGCAGTGAAGACTGGTCACTAATGAACACTGAAGCTTTCTTT. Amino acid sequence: CASSEDWSLMNTEAFF.

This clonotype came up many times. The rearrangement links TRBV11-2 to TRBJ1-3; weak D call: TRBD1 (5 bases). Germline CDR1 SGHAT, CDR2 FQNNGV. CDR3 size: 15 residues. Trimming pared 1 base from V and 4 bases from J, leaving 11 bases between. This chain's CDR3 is CASSLGRGSGNTIYF. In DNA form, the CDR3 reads TGTGCCAGCAGCTTAGGAAGGGGCTCCGGAAACACCATATATTTT. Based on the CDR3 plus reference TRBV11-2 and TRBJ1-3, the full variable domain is EAGVAQSPRYKIIEKRQSVAFWCNPISGHATLYWYQQILGQGPKLLIQFQNNGVVDDSQLPKDRFSAERLKGVDSTLKIQPAKLEDSAVYLCASSLGRGSGNTIYFGEGSWLTVV.

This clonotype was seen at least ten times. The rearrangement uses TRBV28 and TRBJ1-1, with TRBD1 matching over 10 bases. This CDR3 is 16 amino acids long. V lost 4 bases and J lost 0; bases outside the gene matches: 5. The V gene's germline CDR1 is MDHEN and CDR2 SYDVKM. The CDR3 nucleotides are TGTGCCAGCAGTTCCCGGGACAGGGGTTTGAACACTGAAGCTTTCTTT. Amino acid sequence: CASSSRDRGLNTEAFF.